Following are 26 T cell receptor beta chains from one sample sequenced in a study of T cells in Graves' hyperthyroidism and ophthalmopathy. RNA transcripts yielded amplified TCR beta CDR3 regions. The HTBI set primed first-round TCR CDR3 RT-PCR. Using its own MiXCR run on the multiplex PCR reads, TCRdb lists one record per CDR3 protein. The data hold around 500,000 distinct CDR3 sequences, with roughly 15% observed a single time. Sequenced sample: blood. These receptors were taken from a woman under 40 with Graves' ophthalmopathy.

In this sample, this clonotype turned up a few times. The chain combines TRBV20-1 with TRBJ2-7; D is uncertain. The ends were cut back, 4 bases at V and 2 bases at J, with 6 bases in the middle. Germline CDR1 is DFQATT and CDR2 is SNEGSKA (reference sequence). The CDR3 has 11 residues. The CDR3 DNA reads TGCAGTGCTAAAAACCCCTACGAGCAGTACTTC. Its protein is CSAKNPYEQYF.

This clonotype has a handful of counts. CDR3 sequence: CASSMGDSGANVLTF. DNA of the CDR3: TGTGCCAGTAGTATGGGGGACTCTGGGGCCAACGTCCTGACTTTC. This chain connects TRBV19 to TRBJ2-6; D may match TRBD1 or TRBD2 (5 bases each). The germline V and J ends were trimmed by 3 bases and 0 bases, with 6 bases remaining between them. The CDR3 length is 15 residues. CDR1 is LNHDA, CDR2 SQIVND, per germline (reference sequence).

This clonotype was detected ten times or more. V usage is TRBV27 and J usage is TRBJ2-1; the D gene is possibly TRBD1 (6 bases). The CDR3 sequence is 15 residues long. V lost 6 bases and J 2 bases, leaving 14 bases between the germline ends. Germline CDR1 reads MNHEY; CDR2 reads SMNVEV (reference sequence). The CDR3 DNA sequence: TGTGCCAGCAGCTTGGTGTCAGGGGCCTACAATGAGCAGTTCTTC. This encodes CASSLVSGAYNEQFF.

The chain employs TRBV10-2 and TRBJ2-7; 14 bases fit TRBD2. Trimming cost V 7 bases and J 0 bases; bases outside gene matches: 2. The CDR3 sequence is 15 residues long. Germline V gene data show CDR1 as WSHSY and CDR2 as SAAADI. The CDR3 DNA reads as TGCGCCAGCACCGGGACTAGCGGGAGCTCCTACGAGCAGTACTTC. Translated, it gives CASTGTSGSSYEQYF.

V usage is TRBV28 and J usage is TRBJ1-2; 10 bases agree with TRBD1. This CDR3 comprises 19 residues. Germline CDR1 reads MDHEN; CDR2 reads SYDVKM. V trimming: 5 bases; J trimming: 2 bases; junction bases outside the gene matches: 17. In DNA, the CDR3 is TGTGCCAGCAGTCTCCTTGTGGGACAGGGGTTAAAGGGGAACTATGGCTACACCTTC. It codes for CASSLLVGQGLKGNYGYTF.

This clonotype was observed a few times. The chain joins TRBV9 to TRBJ2-3; TRBD2 aligns across 9 bases. The CDR3 spans 14 residues. V was pared by 4 bases and J by 6 bases, with 6 bases of the junction left unmatched. CDR1 and CDR2 (germline): SGDLS, YYNGEE. The CDR3 nucleotides read TGTGCCAGCAGCCCCTGGACTAGCGTGGATACGCAGTATTTT. Amino acids: CASSPWTSVDTQYF.

In its sample, this clonotype was seen many times. The chain links TRBV30 to TRBJ1-5; no clear D gene. Germline lookup yields CDR1 GTSNPN and CDR2 SVGIG (reference sequence). V was pared by 0 bases and J by 4 bases, with 13 bases between. The CDR3 sequence is 15 residues long. This CDR3 reads CAWSVGSQKNQPQHF. CDR3 bases: TGTGCCTGGAGTGTAGGTTCGCAGAAGAATCAGCCCCAGCATTTT.

The chain links TRBV5-6 to TRBJ2-5; TRBD1 or TRBD2 may be the D gene (6 bases each). The CDR3 sequence is 15 residues long. The V gene's germline CDR1 is SGHDT and CDR2 YYEEEE. Trimming pared 0 bases from V and 5 bases from J, leaving 14 bases between. In nucleotides, the CDR3 is TGTGCCAGCAGCTTGGATGGGGGGCGAGGCGAGACCCAGTACTTC. Amino acid sequence: CASSLDGGRGETQYF.

Concerning this clonotype itself: A clone one base away is much larger, so this may be a read error. Without the conserved terminal phenylalanine or tryptophan, this CDR3 likely stems from a read error. V is TRBV27 and J is TRBJ2-7; D remains ambiguous. Trimming took 3 bases from V and 4 from J, leaving 10 bases between them. CDR3 length: 13 residues. Germline CDR1 MNHEY, CDR2 SMNVEV (reference sequence). The CDR3 DNA reads as TGTGCCAGCAGTTTGTTAGGGCAATACGAGCAGTACCTC. Amino acid sequence: CASSLLGQYEQYL.

This clonotype was counted only a few times. The V call is TRBV12-3 or TRBV12-4, the J call TRBJ2-3; a weak D match, TRBD2 (5 bases). V lost 3 bases and J lost 6, with 13 bases in between. CDR3 size: 14 residues. CDR3 coding DNA: TGTGCCAGCAGTTTTTCGGGGAAGGTGGATACGCAGTATTTT. The encoded protein is CASSFSGKVDTQYF.

There are many counts of this clonotype. This chain connects TRBV7-3 to TRBJ2-3; D uncertain. Trimming pared 2 bases from V and 2 bases from J, leaving 11 bases between. Germline V gene sequence: CDR1 SGHTA, CDR2 FQGTGA. This CDR3 comprises 15 residues. CDR3 protein: CASSLGGGITDTQYF. Here the CDR3 DNA reads TGTGCCAGCAGCTTAGGTGGCGGAATCACAGATACGCAGTATTTT.

This clonotype was seen ten or more times. The V call is TRBV9, the J call TRBJ2-1; 8 bases line up with TRBD1. The ends lost 0 bases at V and 5 bases at J; junction bases unmatched: 7. Germline CDR1 and CDR2: SGDLS and YYNGEE. This CDR3 spans 16 amino acids. The CDR3 DNA follows: TGTGCCAGCAGCGTAGGGGGCAGGGGGCAGAACAATGAGCAGTTCTTC. Translating gives CASSVGGRGQNNEQFF.

This clonotype has a count of ten or more. The rearrangement uses TRBV3-1 and TRBJ2-5; TRBD2 matches at 10 bases. The CDR3 consists of 14 residues. CDR1 and CDR2 from the germline V gene are LGHDT and YNNKEL (reference sequence). J lost 6 bases, V lost 11 bases, and 12 bases had no gene match. The CDR3 sequence: CACGLSSGSQTQYF. The CDR3 nucleotides read TGTGCCTGCGGGCTGTCTAGCGGGAGCCAGACCCAGTACTTC.

In the case of this clonotype: A much bigger clone sits one base away, suggesting this may be a read error. Given the absence of the conserved phenylalanine or tryptophan at the CDR3 end, a read error is likely. V and J are TRBV2 and TRBJ2-1; the D gene is possibly TRBD2 (5 bases). Germline assignment: CDR1 SNHLY and CDR2 FYNNEI. The V and J ends lost 3 bases and 4 bases respectively, with 13 bases between them. The length of the CDR3 is 15 residues. This chain's CDR3 is CASSDLTGVYNEQFV. CDR3 DNA: TGTGCCAGCAGTGATCTGACCGGGGTGTACAATGAGCAGTTCGTC.

This clonotype was seen ten or more times. The J gene is TRBJ1-4, the V gene TRBV28; TRBD1 matches 7 bases. The CDR3 has 13 residues. Germline CDR1 and CDR2: MDHEN and SYDVKM. Trimming cost V 7 bases and J 6 bases; bases outside gene matches: 5. The DNA of the CDR3 is TGTGCCAGCACCGAGGGGGCGGATGAAAAACTGTTTTTT. Translated, it gives CASTEGADEKLFF.

This clonotype was recorded many times. The chain links TRBV12-3 or TRBV12-4 to TRBJ2-7, with 12 positions matching TRBD1. The ends lost 8 bases at V and 5 bases at J; junction bases unmatched: 7. The CDR3 contains 14 residues. CDR3 amino acids: CASCKGTGGDEQYF. The CDR3 bases are TGTGCCAGCTGCAAGGGGACAGGGGGCGACGAGCAGTACTTC.

This clonotype was detected many times. This sequence joins TRBV5-6 and TRBJ2-1; 10 positions match TRBD1. The CDR3 is 16 residues long. From germline, CDR1 is SGHDT and CDR2 YYEEEE. V dropped 7 bases and J dropped 4; count of bases not matched to a gene: 11. The CDR3 region is CASRPLGTGVYNEQFF. As DNA, the CDR3 is TGTGCCAGCCGACCCCTCGGGACAGGGGTTTACAATGAGCAGTTCTTC.

This clonotype was seen only a few times. This chain connects TRBV14 to TRBJ1-2; D not certain. Germline V gives CDR1 SGHDN, CDR2 FVKESK. The V end lost 1 base, the J end lost 7 bases, and 7 bases lay between the germline ends. The CDR3 contains 12 residues. The CDR3 reads CASSQGRRGYTF. The DNA for the CDR3 is TGTGCCAGCAGCCAAGGTCGTCGTGGCTACACCTTC. The variable domain in full, with the rest retrieved from reference TRBV14 and TRBJ1-2, is EAGVTQFPSHSVIEKGQTVTLRCDPISGHDNLYWYRRVMGKEIKFLLHFVKESKQDESGMPNNRFLAERTGGTYSTLKVQPAELEDSGVYFCASSQGRRGYTFGSGTRLTVV.

This clonotype has only a few counts. The CDR3 loop reads CASSFTSITRDGPDTQYF. In DNA, the CDR3 is TGTGCCAGCAGTTTTACGTCAATTACGAGGGACGGACCAGATACGCAGTATTTT. This sequence joins TRBV2 and TRBJ2-3; D may be TRBD1 or TRBD2 (5 bases each). Deletions cut 5 bases from V and 4 bases from J, with 25 bases between. The CDR3 is 18 residues long. CDR1 SNHLY and CDR2 FYNNEI come from the germline V gene.

This clonotype came up many times. The chain couples TRBV7-2 to TRBJ1-2; D might be TRBD1 (5 bases). Per the germline V gene, CDR1 is SGHTA and CDR2 is FQGNSA. Trimming took 8 bases from V and 10 from J, leaving 20 bases between them. The CDR3 totals 13 residues. CDR3 residues: CASFRRREGLYTF. The CDR3 nucleotides are TGTGCCAGCTTCCGCAGACGCGAGGGACTCTACACCTTC.

This clonotype has ten or more counts. The chain has TRBV29-1 and TRBJ2-5; D is uncertain. Per germline, CDR1 SQVTM and CDR2 ANQGSEA. V was pared by 3 bases and J by 1 base, with 15 bases between. This CDR3 has 15 residues. The CDR3 loop is CSVETPSWTQETQYF. The CDR3 DNA is TGCAGCGTTGAGACGCCCTCATGGACCCAAGAGACCCAGTACTTC.

In its sample, this clonotype was seen many times. The V call is TRBV7-9, the J call TRBJ2-7, with D perhaps being TRBD1 or TRBD2 (6 bases each). The CDR3 covers 13 residues. Germline assignment: CDR1 SEHNR and CDR2 FQNEAQ (reference sequence). V was shortened by 5 bases and J by 5 bases, with 13 bases between the two germline ends. The CDR3 nucleotides read TGTGCCAGCAGCGGGATAGGGGGGAACGAGCAGTACTTC. It codes for CASSGIGGNEQYF. The full variable domain, with the rest looked up from reference TRBV7-9 and TRBJ2-7, is DTGVSQNPRHKITKRGQNVTFRCDPISEHNRLYWYRQTLGQGPEFLTYFQNEAQLEKSRLLSDRFSAERPKGSFSTLEIQRTEQGDSAMYLCASSGIGGNEQYFGPGTRLTVT.

V is TRBV4-1 and J is TRBJ1-5, with no clear D. V was clipped by 3 bases and J by 2 bases, with 11 bases between them. The CDR3 covers 15 residues. Germline CDR1 reads MGHRA; CDR2 reads YSYEKL. CDR3 sequence reads: CASSHRDGGNQPQHF. DNA of the CDR3: TGCGCCAGCAGCCATCGCGATGGGGGCAATCAGCCCCAGCATTTT.

This sequence joins TRBV27 and TRBJ1-4, with D perhaps TRBD1 (6 bases). V lost 8 bases, J lost 6 bases, and 16 bases lay in between. This CDR3 spans 14 amino acids. Germline loops: CDR1 MNHEY, CDR2 SMNVEV (reference sequence). Written as DNA, the CDR3 is TGTGCCAGCGGATTTCGGACAGAACATGAAAAACTGTTTTTT. This translates into CASGFRTEHEKLFF.

This chain joins TRBV6-8 and TRBJ2-2; TRBD1 matches 8 bases. CDR3 size: 14 residues. Trimming removed 8 bases from V and 6 bases from J; junction bases left unmatched: 8. Germline loops: CDR1 MNHGY, CDR2 SAAAGT. The CDR3 region is CASRPGGSAGELFF. Written as DNA, the CDR3 is TGTGCCAGCCGTCCAGGGGGCAGTGCCGGGGAGCTGTTTTTT.

The gene calls are TRBV4-2 and TRBJ2-3; D assignment may be TRBD1 or TRBD2 (5 bases each). Germline loops: CDR1 LGHNA, CDR2 YNFKEQ. The V end lost 5 bases, the J end lost 3 bases, and 15 bases lay between the germline ends. The CDR3 is made up of 15 amino acids. CDR3 nucleotide sequence: TGTGCCAGCAGCGGGATGGGGGATGGTACAGATACGCAGTATTTT. This encodes CASSGMGDGTDTQYF.